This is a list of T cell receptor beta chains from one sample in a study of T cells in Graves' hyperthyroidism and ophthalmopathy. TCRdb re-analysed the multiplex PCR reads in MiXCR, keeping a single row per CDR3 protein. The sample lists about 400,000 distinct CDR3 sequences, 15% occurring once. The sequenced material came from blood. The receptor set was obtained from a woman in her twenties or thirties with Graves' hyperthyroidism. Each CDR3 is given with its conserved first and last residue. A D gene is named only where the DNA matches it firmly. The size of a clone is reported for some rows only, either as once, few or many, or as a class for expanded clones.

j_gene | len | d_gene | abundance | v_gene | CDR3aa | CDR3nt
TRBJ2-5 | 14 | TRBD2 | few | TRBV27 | CATRGLAGMETQYF | TGTGCCACCAGGGGACTAGCGGGAATGGAGACCCAGTACTTC
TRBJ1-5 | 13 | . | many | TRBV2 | CASRPMGNQPQHF | TGTGCCAGCAGGCCCATGGGGAATCAGCCCCAGCATTTT
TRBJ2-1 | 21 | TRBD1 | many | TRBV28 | CASSLWRRTGGLAQIQYEQFF | TGTGCCAGCAGTTTATGGAGGCGGACAGGGGGCCTCGCGCAGATACAATATGAGCAGTTCTTC
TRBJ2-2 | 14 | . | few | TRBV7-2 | CASSPYGFSGELFF | TGTGCCAGCAGCCCGTATGGTTTCTCAGGGGAGCTGTTTTTT
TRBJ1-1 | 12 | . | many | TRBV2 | CASSESRAEAFF | TGTGCCAGCAGTGAAAGTAGGGCTGAAGCTTTCTTT
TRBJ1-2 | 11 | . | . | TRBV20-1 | CSATGVNGYTF | TGCAGTGCAACAGGCGTCAATGGCTACACCTTC
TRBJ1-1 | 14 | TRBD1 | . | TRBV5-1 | CASSQGQGKTEAFF | TGCGCCAGCAGCCAGGGACAGGGTAAGACTGAAGCTTTCTTT
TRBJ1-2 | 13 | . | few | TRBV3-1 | CASSQTLDYGYTF | TGTGCCAGCAGCCAGACCTTAGACTATGGCTACACCTTC
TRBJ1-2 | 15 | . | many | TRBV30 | CAWSVTGEANYGYTF | TGTGCCTGGAGTGTCACAGGCGAAGCTAACTATGGCTACACCTTC
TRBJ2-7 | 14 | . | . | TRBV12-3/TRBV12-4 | CASSLLTANYEQYF | TGTGCCAGCAGTTTATTGACAGCGAACTACGAGCAGTACTTC
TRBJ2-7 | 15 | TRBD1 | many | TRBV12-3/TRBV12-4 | CASSFPSQGVYEQYF | TGTGCCAGCAGTTTCCCCTCGCAGGGGGTTTACGAGCAGTACTTC
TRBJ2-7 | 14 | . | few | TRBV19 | CASTRTSYSYEQYF | TGTGCCAGTACCAGAACTTCCTATTCCTACGAGCAGTACTTC
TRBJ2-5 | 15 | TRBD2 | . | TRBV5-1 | CASSPQLAGEETQYF | TGCGCCAGCAGCCCGCAACTAGCGGGAGAGGAGACCCAGTACTTC
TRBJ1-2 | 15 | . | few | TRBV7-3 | CASSLIRGWDYGYTF | TGTGCCAGCAGCTTAATCAGAGGTTGGGACTATGGCTACACCTTC
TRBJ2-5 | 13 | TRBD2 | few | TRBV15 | CATSYGLGETQYF | TGTGCCACCAGCTATGGACTAGGAGAGACCCAGTACTTC
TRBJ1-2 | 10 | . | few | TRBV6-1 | CASSEALFAF | TGTGCCAGCAGTGAAGCCCTTTTCGCCTTC
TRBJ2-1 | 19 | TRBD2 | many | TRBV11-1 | CASSPTFRAGGKIYNEQFF | TGTGCCAGCAGCCCAACCTTCAGAGCGGGAGGCAAAATTTACAATGAGCAGTTCTTC
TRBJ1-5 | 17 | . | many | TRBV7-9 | CASSPLPSGTRNQPQHF | TGTGCCAGCAGCCCGCTCCCCTCCGGGACACGGAATCAGCCCCAGCATTTT
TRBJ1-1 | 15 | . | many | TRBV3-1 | CASSWGRGFNTEAFF | TGTGCCAGCAGTTGGGGTCGGGGCTTCAACACTGAAGCTTTCTTT
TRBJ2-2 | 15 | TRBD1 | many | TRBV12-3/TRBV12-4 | CASGTDRVNTGELFF | TGTGCCAGCGGCACTGACAGGGTCAACACCGGGGAGCTGTTTTTT
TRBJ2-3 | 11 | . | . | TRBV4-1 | CASSHGDTQYF | TGCGCCAGCAGCCACGGAGATACGCAGTATTTT
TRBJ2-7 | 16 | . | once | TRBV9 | CASSTNRDTFSYEQYF | TGCGCCAGCAGCACAAATCGGGACACGTTTTCCTACGAGCAGTACTTC
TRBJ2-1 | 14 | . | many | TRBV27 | CASSYENSYNEQFF | TGTGCCAGCAGTTACGAGAACTCCTACAATGAGCAGTTCTTC